A selection of T cell receptor beta chains follows, all from one sample in a study of PD-L1 blockade in urothelial cancer. Assay used: immunoSEQ multiplex PCR; TCRdb lists only in-frame clones, some missing. Seen here are 60,000 to 70,000 clones, more than 80% observed once, and the top ten hold around 1.6%. The sequences come from PBMCs, collected around atezolizumab (anti-PD-L1) treatment. All receptors derive from a man aged 70 or older with urothelial cancer. Both conserved end residues are part of each CDR3. The order of the fields is V gene, J gene, D gene, CDR3 DNA, CDR3 protein. D genes are given only for firm matches.

v_gene: TRBV7-2; j_gene: TRBJ2-3; d_gene: TRBD1; CDR3nt: TGTGCCAGCAGCTTATATATATCCGGGACAGGGGGTGATACGCAGTATTTT; CDR3aa: CASSLYISGTGGDTQYF
v_gene: TRBV6-1; j_gene: TRBJ2-7; d_gene: .; CDR3nt: TGTGCCAGCAAGCTCACAGACGACTACGAGCAGTACTTC; CDR3aa: CASKLTDDYEQYF
v_gene: TRBV5-8; j_gene: TRBJ2-7; d_gene: TRBD1; CDR3nt: TGTGCCAGCAGCTCTCCGGGACAGGGGGGGCGGTTGTACTTC; CDR3aa: CASSSPGQGGRLYF
v_gene: TRBV27; j_gene: TRBJ2-3; d_gene: .; CDR3nt: TGTGCCAGCAGTTTACAAGGGGGAGTAGGAAATACGCAGTATTTT; CDR3aa: CASSLQGGVGNTQYF
v_gene: TRBV5-6; j_gene: TRBJ2-5; d_gene: TRBD2; CDR3nt: TGTGCCAGCAGCTTGAGGACTAGCGGGAACCATCAGCAAGAGACCCAGTACTTC; CDR3aa: CASSLRTSGNHQQETQYF
v_gene: TRBV11-2; j_gene: TRBJ2-4; d_gene: .; CDR3nt: TGTGCCAGCAGCTTAGAGGCAGGGAACATTCAGTACTTC; CDR3aa: CASSLEAGNIQYF
v_gene: TRBV4-3; j_gene: TRBJ2-1; d_gene: TRBD2; CDR3nt: TGCGCCAGCAGCCAAGAGGGCGGGAGAGGGTTCGATGAGCAGTTCTTC; CDR3aa: CASSQEGGRGFDEQFF
v_gene: TRBV28; j_gene: TRBJ2-7; d_gene: TRBD1; CDR3nt: TGTGCCAGCCAGAGGGACAGGGGATCCTACGAGCAGTACTTC; CDR3aa: CASQRDRGSYEQYF
v_gene: TRBV9; j_gene: TRBJ2-7; d_gene: .; CDR3nt: TGTGCCAGCAGCCCGGAACCGGGTTACTTCTACGAGCAGTACTTC; CDR3aa: CASSPEPGYFYEQYF
v_gene: TRBV9; j_gene: TRBJ2-7; d_gene: TRBD2; CDR3nt: TGTGCCAGCAGCGTAGATCAGGGAGGGAGCTCCTACGAGCAGTACTTC; CDR3aa: CASSVDQGGSSYEQYF
v_gene: TRBV7-9; j_gene: TRBJ2-7; d_gene: TRBD1; CDR3nt: TGTGCCAGCACCTTAATCTCCGGGACAGGGTCGTACGAGCAGTACTTC; CDR3aa: CASTLISGTGSYEQYF
v_gene: TRBV9; j_gene: TRBJ1-2; d_gene: .; CDR3nt: TGTGCCAGCAGCCCCGAGACCAGGGCTGGCTATGGCTACACCTTC; CDR3aa: CASSPETRAGYGYTF
v_gene: TRBV11-2; j_gene: TRBJ2-7; d_gene: .; CDR3nt: TGTGCCAGCAGCTTAGATCTAGCTTCCCACGAGCAGTACTTC; CDR3aa: CASSLDLASHEQYF
v_gene: TRBV5-4; j_gene: TRBJ2-7; d_gene: TRBD1; CDR3nt: TGTGCCAGCAGCGTGGGACAGGGCTCCTACGAGCAGTACTTC; CDR3aa: CASSVGQGSYEQYF